A single sample is the source of the 2 T cell receptor beta chains below, sequenced in a study of beta chain features in type 1 diabetes (dated by TCRdb to 2016 to 2018). Results the study describes overall, beyond this receptor: Type 1 diabetes patients showed a moderate but significant shortening of TCRB CDR3 length in all four CD4+ subsets.

Antigens of these TCRs are unknown. Receptors were amplified or captured by the immunoSEQ multiplex PCR assay. The High Capacity cDNA Reverse Transcription Kit was used to reverse transcribe all of the isolated RNA, meaning that expressed TCRB transcripts were what got sequenced. TCRdb re-hosts the immuneACCESS table, in-frame sequences only. Its copies lack some clones; in the studies checked, an unresolved V gene accounts for under half of them, and the cause for the rest is not known. This sample comprises some 660,000 clones, over 12% of them detected only once. The ten largest clones add up to just under 0.04% of the sample. The sample consisted of naive CD4+ T cells from blood. In the paper's terms, the cell subset or site label means: true naive CD4+ T cells. These receptors were taken from a man younger than 35 with type 1 diabetes.

This clone came up a few times. The rearrangement joins TRBV6-5 to TRBJ2-7, with TRBD1 matching over 9 bases. The CDR3 is 15 amino acids. Trimming took 6 bases from V and 2 from J; bases not matched to a gene: 8. CDR1 is MNHEY and CDR2 is SVGAGI in the germline V gene. The CDR3 bases are TGTGCCAGCAGAACCGGGACAGGGAACACCTACGAGCAGTACTTC. It translates to CASRTGTGNTYEQYF.

The chain joins TRBV29-1 to TRBJ2-7; TRBD1 matches at 7 bases. The germline gives CDR1 SQVTM, CDR2 ANQGSEA. The CDR3 sequence is 13 residues long. V shed 4 bases and J 2 bases; nucleotides not matched to a gene: 5. CDR3 loop: CSVADRLTYEQYF. CDR3 nucleotide sequence: TGCAGCGTTGCGGACAGGCTAACCTACGAGCAGTACTTC.